The 24 T cell receptor beta chains listed next were all sequenced from one sample in a study of PD-L1 blockade in urothelial cancer. Time point defined: pretreatment peripheral blood. Sequencing used immunoSEQ multiplex PCR; TCRdb keeps in-frame clones, though not all of them. The sample shows tens of thousands of clones, about 83% of them seen only once. Sequenced here: PBMCs, sampled around atezolizumab (anti-PD-L1) treatment. These receptors all stem from a woman in her 70s with urothelial cancer.

This clone was counted between two and nine times. The rearrangement links TRBV29-1 to TRBJ2-7; 7 nucleotides align to TRBD1. CDR1 and CDR2 (germline): SQVTM, ANQGSEA. Trimming cost V 4 bases and J 7 bases; bases outside gene matches: 10. This CDR3 has 13 amino acids. Here the CDR3 reads CSVAGTVRGEQYF. The CDR3 DNA sequence: TGCAGCGTTGCCGGGACAGTTCGTGGTGAGCAGTACTTC.

This clone was recorded a few times. The chain joins TRBV29-1 to TRBJ2-3; 12 nucleotides align to TRBD2. The V segment lost 4 bases and the J segment 3 bases; nucleotides outside the gene matches: 5. The CDR3 loop spans 15 amino acids. Germline assignment: CDR1 SQVTM and CDR2 ANQGSEA. In nucleotides, the CDR3 is TGCAGCGTTGTACTAGCGGGGGGTTCGACAGATACGCAGTATTTT. Protein product: CSVVLAGGSTDTQYF.

This clone was seen a few times. This chain uses TRBV11-2 with TRBJ2-7, with TRBD1 matching over 7 bases. The CDR3 spans 15 residues. The V gene's germline CDR1 is SGHAT and CDR2 FQNNGV. With V trimmed by 5 bases and J by 9 bases, 16 bases remained unmatched. Here the CDR3 reads CASSSHRGPPSGQYF. Here the CDR3 DNA reads TGTGCCAGCAGCAGCCACAGGGGACCCCCTTCGGGGCAGTACTTC.

The chain employs TRBV28 and TRBJ1-2; 10 bases agree with TRBD1. This CDR3 comprises 14 residues. Trimming at V came to 6 bases and at J to 7 bases, leaving 8 bases not matched to a gene. Germline V lookup: CDR1 MDHEN, CDR2 SYDVKM. The CDR3 here is CASSRGDRGGGYTF. As DNA, the CDR3 is TGTGCCAGCAGCCGAGGGGACAGGGGAGGTGGCTACACCTTC.

The chain uses TRBV13 and TRBJ2-7; TRBD1 is a possible D gene (6 bases). Germline loops: CDR1 PRHDT, CDR2 FYEKMQ (reference sequence). There are 17 residues in the CDR3. Trimming stripped 5 bases from V and 4 bases from J, with 24 bases between. In DNA form, the CDR3 reads TGTGCCAGCAGCCGGTCGTACCCAAAGGACAGAGGGTACGAGCAGTACTTC. Amino acid sequence: CASSRSYPKDRGYEQYF.

This clone was found a few times. The V call is TRBV6-5, the J call TRBJ1-2; 8 positions agree with TRBD1. V gave up 0 bases and J gave up 6 bases; unmatched junction bases: 0. CDR3 length: 13 amino acids. Looked up from germline, CDR1 is MNHEY and CDR2 is SVGAGI. The DNA for the CDR3 is TGTGCCAGCAGTTACTCGGACAGGGATGGCTACACCTTC. Its translation: CASSYSDRDGYTF.

This chain links TRBV18 with TRBJ1-2, with 9 nucleotides matching TRBD1. The germline V gene encodes CDR1 KGHSH and CDR2 LQKENI. V trimming: 6 bases; J trimming: 6 bases; junction bases outside the gene matches: 11. This CDR3 is built from 15 residues. The CDR3 nucleotides read TGTGCCAGCTCCGCGGGACAGGGAACCTTCGATGGCTACACCTTC. Amino acid sequence: CASSAGQGTFDGYTF. The whole variable domain, remainder taken from reference TRBV18 and TRBJ1-2, is NAGVMQNPRHLVRRRGQEARLRCSPMKGHSHVYWYRQLPEEGLKFMVYLQKENIIDESGMPKERFSAEFPKEGPSILRIQQVVRGDSAAYFCASSAGQGTFDGYTFGSGTRLTVV.

This clone has a single count. In nucleotides, the CDR3 is TGTGCCAGCAGCTTAGGGACAGACTATGGCTACACCTTC. Amino acid sequence: CASSLGTDYGYTF. This chain links TRBV7-9 with TRBJ1-2; tentative D call: TRBD1 (6 bases). V lost 1 base, J lost 3 bases, and 6 bases lay in between. There are 13 residues in the CDR3. CDR1 and CDR2 (germline): SEHNR, FQNEAQ (reference sequence).

The V call is TRBV9, the J call TRBJ2-1, with 7 bases matching TRBD2. In germline, CDR1 is SGDLS, CDR2 YYNGEE. The CDR3 is 14 amino acids. V trimming: 4 bases; J trimming: 1 base; junction bases outside the gene matches: 2. CDR3 in amino acids: CASSTSVSYNEQFF. In DNA, the CDR3 is TGTGCCAGCAGCACTAGCGTTTCCTACAATGAGCAGTTCTTC.

This sequence joins TRBV5-1 and TRBJ2-7; 9 bases line up with TRBD2. CDR1 is SGHRS and CDR2 is YFSETQ in the germline V gene. CDR3 length equals 15 residues. The ends lost 1 base at V and 2 bases at J; junction bases unmatched: 4. CDR3 nucleotide sequence: TGCGCCAGCAGCTTGAGCGGGGGGAGCACCTACGAGCAGTACTTC. Amino acid sequence: CASSLSGGSTYEQYF.

In its sample, this clone was seen once. V and J are TRBV27 and TRBJ1-2, with 7 bases that match TRBD1. There are 15 residues in the CDR3. The junction had 15 bases not matched to a gene; V was cut back by 7 bases and J by 7 bases. Germline V gene sequence: CDR1 MNHEY, CDR2 SMNVEV (reference sequence). The CDR3 region is CASTFRQGWGGGYTF. DNA of the CDR3: TGTGCCAGCACCTTTCGACAGGGATGGGGAGGTGGCTACACCTTC.

The rearrangement links TRBV5-4 to TRBJ2-1; 10 positions agree with TRBD2. The V gene end was trimmed by 0 bases and the J gene end by 3 bases; junction bases not matched to a gene: 6. Germline lookup yields CDR1 SGHNT and CDR2 YYREEE (reference sequence). The CDR3 covers 17 residues. The CDR3 DNA sequence: TGTGCCAGCAGCTTGGCGGCTAGCGGGGGACACTACAATGAGCAGTTCTTC. Residues: CASSLAASGGHYNEQFF.

The chain joins TRBV7-2 to TRBJ2-7; 8 nucleotides match TRBD2. The V segment lost 2 bases and the J segment 1 base; nucleotides outside the gene matches: 4. The V gene's germline CDR1 is SGHTA and CDR2 FQGNSA. The CDR3 contains 15 residues. In DNA, the CDR3 is TGTGCCAGCAGCTTATACGGCGGGGGGTCCTACGAGCAGTACTTC. It specifies CASSLYGGGSYEQYF.

The chain joins TRBV27 to TRBJ1-2, with D possibly being TRBD1 (6 bases). This CDR3 is 15 amino acids long. Germline V lookup: CDR1 MNHEY, CDR2 SMNVEV (reference sequence). Trimming took off 1 base at V and 2 bases at J, with 11 bases between the two ends. CDR3 amino acids: CASSLFARGNYGYTF. The DNA of the CDR3 is TGTGCCAGCAGTTTATTCGCCAGGGGAAACTATGGCTACACCTTC.

The chain uses TRBV5-8 and TRBJ2-5, with TRBD1 matching 7 bases. The V segment lost 4 bases and the J segment 4 bases; nucleotides outside the gene matches: 7. Looked up from germline, CDR1 is SGHTS and CDR2 is YDEGEE. The CDR3 loop spans 14 amino acids. The CDR3 DNA follows: TGTGCCAGCAGCAGGGGACAGACCACAGAGACCCAGTACTTC. Translation: CASSRGQTTETQYF.

The chain combines TRBV18 with TRBJ2-1, with 7 bases matching TRBD2. The V gene's germline CDR1 is KGHSH and CDR2 LQKENI. The CDR3 spans 15 residues. V was clipped by 3 bases and J by 4 bases; unmatched bases: 6. This chain's CDR3 is CASSPRSGEYNEQFF. The CDR3 coding sequence is TGTGCCAGCTCACCCCGCAGCGGGGAGTACAATGAGCAGTTCTTC. Variable domain in full (rest from reference TRBV18 and TRBJ2-1): NAGVMQNPRHLVRRRGQEARLRCSPMKGHSHVYWYRQLPEEGLKFMVYLQKENIIDESGMPKERFSAEFPKEGPSILRIQQVVRGDSAAYFCASSPRSGEYNEQFFGPGTRLTVL.

V and J are TRBV27 and TRBJ1-1; the D gene is possibly TRBD1 (5 bases). The germline V gene encodes CDR1 MNHEY and CDR2 SMNVEV (reference sequence). Trimming left V 3 bases short and J 3 bases short, with 8 bases between. The CDR3 has 13 residues. The CDR3 coding sequence is TGTGCCAGCAGTTTTTTAGGGGACACTGAAGCTTTCTTT. This sequence encodes CASSFLGDTEAFF.

The chain joins TRBV11-2 to TRBJ1-2; D might be TRBD1 (6 bases). V lost 4 bases and J 8 bases, leaving 17 bases between the germline ends. There are 14 residues in the CDR3. Germline V gene sequence: CDR1 SGHAT, CDR2 FQNNGV. CDR3 coding DNA: TGTGCCAGCAGCTCACAGGGTCGGATTCTCGGCTACACCTTC. Amino acid sequence: CASSSQGRILGYTF. The complete variable domain, with remaining parts taken from reference TRBV11-2 and TRBJ1-2, reads EAGVAQSPRYKIIEKRQSVAFWCNPISGHATLYWYQQILGQGPKLLIQFQNNGVVDDSQLPKDRFSAERLKGVDSTLKIQPAKLEDSAVYLCASSSQGRILGYTFGSGTRLTVV.

The chain links TRBV27 to TRBJ1-4, with 7 bases aligning to TRBD1. The CDR3 has 14 amino acids. Germline loops: CDR1 MNHEY, CDR2 SMNVEV (reference sequence). J was trimmed by 4 bases and V by 6 bases; bases with no gene match: 5. The CDR3 loop reads CASRQTGSNEKLFF. DNA for the CDR3: TGTGCCAGCAGGCAGACAGGGAGTAATGAAAAACTGTTTTTT.

This clone has a single count. CDR3 nucleotide sequence: TGTGCCAGCAGCTTAGCTAGCGGGACAGATACGCAGTATTTT. Protein product: CASSLASGTDTQYF. The genes are TRBV7-2 and TRBJ2-3; 7 nucleotides match TRBD2. The V and J ends lost 0 bases and 3 bases, in that order; junction bases with no gene match: 0. Germline V gives CDR1 SGHTA, CDR2 FQGNSA. The CDR3 length is 14 residues.

The V and J genes are TRBV7-2 and TRBJ1-2, with D possibly TRBD1 on 5 matching bases. The germline gives CDR1 SGHTA, CDR2 FQGNSA. This CDR3 region has 14 residues. Deletions cut 5 bases from V and 4 bases from J, with 14 bases between. The CDR3 loop is CASSRIRGGYGYTF. Written as DNA, the CDR3 is TGTGCCAGCAGCCGAATCCGGGGGGGCTATGGCTACACCTTC.

This chain joins TRBV11-2 and TRBJ1-6; no definite D call. The CDR3 has 17 residues. CDR1 and CDR2 (germline): SGHAT, FQNNGV. V was pared by 7 bases and J by 0 bases, with 16 bases between. CDR3 DNA sequence: TGTGCCAGCACGCTTCGACTAACGAGCTCCTATAATTCACCCCTCCACTTT. It translates to CASTLRLTSSYNSPLHF. Full variable domain (outside the CDR3, taken from reference TRBV11-2 and TRBJ1-6): EAGVAQSPRYKIIEKRQSVAFWCNPISGHATLYWYQQILGQGPKLLIQFQNNGVVDDSQLPKDRFSAERLKGVDSTLKIQPAKLEDSAVYLCASTLRLTSSYNSPLHFGNGTRLTVT.

The chain uses TRBV10-2 and TRBJ2-5; 7 nucleotides align to TRBD1. The CDR3 is 14 residues long. Losses at the gene ends were 0 bases for V and 7 bases for J; bases not matched to a gene: 5. Germline assignment: CDR1 WSHSY and CDR2 SAAADI. Here the CDR3 DNA reads TGCGCCAGCAGTGAGTCGAAGGGGGCGCGGACCCAGTACTTC. Residues: CASSESKGARTQYF.

This rearrangement joins TRBV9 to TRBJ2-2; D might be TRBD2 (5 bases). Per germline, CDR1 SGDLS and CDR2 YYNGEE. The V end was cut by 0 bases, the J end by 1 base, with 10 bases between. The CDR3 has 16 amino acids. The CDR3: CASSVADFLNTGELFF. In DNA, the CDR3 is TGTGCCAGCAGCGTAGCGGACTTCCTGAACACCGGGGAGCTGTTTTTT.